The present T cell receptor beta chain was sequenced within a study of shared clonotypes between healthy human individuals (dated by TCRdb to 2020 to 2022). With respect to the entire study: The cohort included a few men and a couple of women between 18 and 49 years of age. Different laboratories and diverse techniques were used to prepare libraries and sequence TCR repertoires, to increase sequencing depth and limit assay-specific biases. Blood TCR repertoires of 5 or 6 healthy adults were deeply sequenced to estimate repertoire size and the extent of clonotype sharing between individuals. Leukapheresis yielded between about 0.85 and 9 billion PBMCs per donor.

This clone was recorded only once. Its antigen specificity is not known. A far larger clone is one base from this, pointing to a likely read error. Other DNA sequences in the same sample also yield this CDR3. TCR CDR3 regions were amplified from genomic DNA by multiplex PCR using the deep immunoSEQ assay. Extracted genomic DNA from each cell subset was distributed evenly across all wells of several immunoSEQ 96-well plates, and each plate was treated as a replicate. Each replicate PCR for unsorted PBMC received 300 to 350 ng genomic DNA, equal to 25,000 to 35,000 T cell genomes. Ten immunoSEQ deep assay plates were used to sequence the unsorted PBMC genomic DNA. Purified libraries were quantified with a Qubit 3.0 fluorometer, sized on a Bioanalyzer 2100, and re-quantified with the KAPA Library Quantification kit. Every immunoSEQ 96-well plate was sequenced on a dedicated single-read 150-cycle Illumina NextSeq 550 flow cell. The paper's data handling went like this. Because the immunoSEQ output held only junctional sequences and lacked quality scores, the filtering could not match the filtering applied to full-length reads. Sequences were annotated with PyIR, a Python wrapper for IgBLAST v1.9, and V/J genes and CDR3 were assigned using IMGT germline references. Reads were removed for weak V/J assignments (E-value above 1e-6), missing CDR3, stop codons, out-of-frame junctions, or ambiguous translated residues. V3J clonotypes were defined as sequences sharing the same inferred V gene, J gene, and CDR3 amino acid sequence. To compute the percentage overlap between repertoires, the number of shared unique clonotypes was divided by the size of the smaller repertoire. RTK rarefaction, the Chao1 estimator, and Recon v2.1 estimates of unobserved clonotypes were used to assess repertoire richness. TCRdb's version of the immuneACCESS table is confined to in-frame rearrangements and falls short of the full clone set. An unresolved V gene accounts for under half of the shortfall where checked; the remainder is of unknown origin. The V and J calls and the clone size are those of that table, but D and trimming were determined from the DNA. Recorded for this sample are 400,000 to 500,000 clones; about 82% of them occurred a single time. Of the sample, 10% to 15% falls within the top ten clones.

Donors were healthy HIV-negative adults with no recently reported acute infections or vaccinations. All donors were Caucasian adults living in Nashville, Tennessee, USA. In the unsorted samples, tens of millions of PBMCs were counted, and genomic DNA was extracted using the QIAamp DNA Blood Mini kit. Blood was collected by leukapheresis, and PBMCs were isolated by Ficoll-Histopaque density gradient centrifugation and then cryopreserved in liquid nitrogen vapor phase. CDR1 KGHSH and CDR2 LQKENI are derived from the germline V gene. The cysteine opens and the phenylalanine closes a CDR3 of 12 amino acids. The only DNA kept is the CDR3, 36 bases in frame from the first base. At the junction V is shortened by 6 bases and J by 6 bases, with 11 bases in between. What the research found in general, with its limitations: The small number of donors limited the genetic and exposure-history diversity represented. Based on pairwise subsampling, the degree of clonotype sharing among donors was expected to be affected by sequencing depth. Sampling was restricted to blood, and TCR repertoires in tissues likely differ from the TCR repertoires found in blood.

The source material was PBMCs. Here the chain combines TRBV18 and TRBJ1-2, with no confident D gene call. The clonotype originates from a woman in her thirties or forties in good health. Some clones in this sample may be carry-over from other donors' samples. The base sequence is TGTGCCAGCTCGCGGGGTAGGGATGGCTACACCTTC. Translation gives CASSRGRDGYTF.